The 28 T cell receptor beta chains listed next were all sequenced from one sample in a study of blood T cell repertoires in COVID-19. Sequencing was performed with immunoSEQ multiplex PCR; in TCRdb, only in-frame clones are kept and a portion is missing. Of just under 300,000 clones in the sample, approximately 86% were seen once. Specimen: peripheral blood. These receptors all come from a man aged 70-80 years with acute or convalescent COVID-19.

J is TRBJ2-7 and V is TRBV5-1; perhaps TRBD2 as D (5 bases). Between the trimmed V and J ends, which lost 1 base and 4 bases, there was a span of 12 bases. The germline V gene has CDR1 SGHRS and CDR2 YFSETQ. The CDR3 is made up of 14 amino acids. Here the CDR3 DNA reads TGCGCCAGCAGCTTGCGGCTAGCCGCGTACGAGCAGTACTTC. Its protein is CASSLRLAAYEQYF.

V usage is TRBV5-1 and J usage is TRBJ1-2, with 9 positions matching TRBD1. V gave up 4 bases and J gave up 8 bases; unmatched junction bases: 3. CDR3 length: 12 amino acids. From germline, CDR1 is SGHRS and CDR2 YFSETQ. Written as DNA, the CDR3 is TGCGCCAGCAGCCCGGGGACAGGGGGCTACACCTTC. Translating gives CASSPGTGGYTF.

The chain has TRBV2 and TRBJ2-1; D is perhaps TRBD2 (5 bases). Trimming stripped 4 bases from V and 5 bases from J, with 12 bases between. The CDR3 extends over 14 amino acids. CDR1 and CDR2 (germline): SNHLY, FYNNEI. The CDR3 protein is CASSGLAFHNEQFF. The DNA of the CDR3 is TGTGCCAGCAGTGGGCTAGCTTTCCACAATGAGCAGTTCTTC.

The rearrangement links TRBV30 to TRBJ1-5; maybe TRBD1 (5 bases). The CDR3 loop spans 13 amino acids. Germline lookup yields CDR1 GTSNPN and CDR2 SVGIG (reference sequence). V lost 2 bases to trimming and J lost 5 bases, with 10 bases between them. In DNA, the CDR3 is TGTGCCTGGAGTTTGACAGCCGATCAGCCCCAGCATTTT. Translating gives CAWSLTADQPQHF.

The chain's CDR3 is CASTLGAGPTDTQYF. The DNA of the CDR3 is TGTGCCAGCACCCTAGGGGCAGGTCCCACAGATACGCAGTATTTT. The V call is TRBV6-5, the J call TRBJ2-3, with TRBD1 as a possible D gene (5 bases). Germline lookup yields CDR1 MNHEY and CDR2 SVGAGI. This CDR3 is 15 amino acids long. V lost 7 bases and J lost 2, with 16 bases in between.

This CDR3 is CASSLGSVNEQFF. CDR3 DNA sequence: TGCGCCAGCAGCTTGGGGTCGGTCAATGAGCAGTTCTTC. This rearrangement joins TRBV5-1 to TRBJ2-1, with D unresolved. The germline gives CDR1 SGHRS, CDR2 YFSETQ. The CDR3 runs 13 residues. Trimming removed 0 bases from V and 6 bases from J, with 7 bases in between.

Written as DNA, the CDR3 is TGTGCCAGCAGCCAACATCGTGGACAGGGGGCAGACATTCAGTACTTC. It codes for CASSQHRGQGADIQYF. The genes are TRBV14 and TRBJ2-4, with 11 bases identical to TRBD1. This CDR3 region has 16 residues. Per the germline V gene, CDR1 is SGHDN and CDR2 is FVKESK. Trimming took 2 bases from V and 8 from J; bases not matched to a gene: 8.

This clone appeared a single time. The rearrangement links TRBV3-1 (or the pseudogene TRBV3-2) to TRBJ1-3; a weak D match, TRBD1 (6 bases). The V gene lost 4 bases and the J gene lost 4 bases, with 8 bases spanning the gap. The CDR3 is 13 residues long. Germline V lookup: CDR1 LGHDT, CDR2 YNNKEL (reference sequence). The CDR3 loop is CASSPTGGNTIYF. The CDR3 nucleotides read TGTGCCAGCAGCCCGACAGGAGGAAACACCATATATTTT.

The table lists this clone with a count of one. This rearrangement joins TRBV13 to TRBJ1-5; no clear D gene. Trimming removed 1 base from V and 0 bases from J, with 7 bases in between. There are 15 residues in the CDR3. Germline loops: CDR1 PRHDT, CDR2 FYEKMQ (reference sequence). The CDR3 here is CASSLAGYSNQPQHF. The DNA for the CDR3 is TGTGCCAGCAGCTTAGCCGGTTATAGCAATCAGCCCCAGCATTTT.

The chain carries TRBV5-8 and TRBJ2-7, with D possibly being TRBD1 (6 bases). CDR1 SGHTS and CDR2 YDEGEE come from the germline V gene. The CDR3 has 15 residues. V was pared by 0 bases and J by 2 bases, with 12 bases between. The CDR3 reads CASSLVADRTYEQYF. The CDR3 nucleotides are TGTGCCAGCAGCTTGGTGGCCGACAGGACCTACGAGCAGTACTTC.

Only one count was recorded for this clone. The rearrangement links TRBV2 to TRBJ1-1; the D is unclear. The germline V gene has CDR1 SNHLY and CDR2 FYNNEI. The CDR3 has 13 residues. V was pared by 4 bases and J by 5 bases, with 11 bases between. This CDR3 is CASSVGDGTEAFF. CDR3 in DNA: TGTGCCAGCAGTGTCGGGGATGGGACTGAAGCTTTCTTT.

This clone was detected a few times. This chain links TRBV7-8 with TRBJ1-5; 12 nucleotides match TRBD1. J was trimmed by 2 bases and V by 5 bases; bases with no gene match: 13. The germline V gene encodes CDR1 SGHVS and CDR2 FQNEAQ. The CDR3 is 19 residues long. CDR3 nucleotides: TGTGCCAGCAGCCCCATCCTCCGGGACAGGGGGCGTCGCAATCAGCCCCAGCATTTT. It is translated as CASSPILRDRGRRNQPQHF.

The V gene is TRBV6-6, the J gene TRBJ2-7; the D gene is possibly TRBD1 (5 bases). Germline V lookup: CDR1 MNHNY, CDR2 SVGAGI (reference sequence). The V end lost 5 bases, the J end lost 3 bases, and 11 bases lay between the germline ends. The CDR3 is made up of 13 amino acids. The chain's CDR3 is CASSPDRIYEQYF. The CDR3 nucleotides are TGTGCCAGCAGTCCCGACAGAATCTACGAGCAGTACTTC.

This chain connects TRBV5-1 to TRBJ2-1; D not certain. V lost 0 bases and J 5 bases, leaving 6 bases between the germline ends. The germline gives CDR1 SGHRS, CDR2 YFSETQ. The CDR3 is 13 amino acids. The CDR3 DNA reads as TGCGCCAGCAGCTTGGACAGACACAATGAGCAGTTCTTC. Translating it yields CASSLDRHNEQFF.

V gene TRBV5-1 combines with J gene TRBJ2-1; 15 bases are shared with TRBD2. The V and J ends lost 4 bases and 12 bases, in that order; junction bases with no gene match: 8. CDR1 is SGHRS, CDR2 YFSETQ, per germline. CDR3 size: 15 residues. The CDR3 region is CASSPRTSGGGGQFF. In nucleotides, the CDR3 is TGCGCCAGCAGCCCACGGACTAGCGGGGGGGGTGGGCAGTTCTTC.

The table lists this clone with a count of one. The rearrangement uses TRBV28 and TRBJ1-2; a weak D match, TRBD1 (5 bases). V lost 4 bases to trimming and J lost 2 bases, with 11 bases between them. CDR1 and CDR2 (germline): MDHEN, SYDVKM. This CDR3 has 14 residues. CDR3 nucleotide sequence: TGTGCCAGCAGTTCTCCAGGGCGGAACTATGGCTACACCTTC. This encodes CASSSPGRNYGYTF.

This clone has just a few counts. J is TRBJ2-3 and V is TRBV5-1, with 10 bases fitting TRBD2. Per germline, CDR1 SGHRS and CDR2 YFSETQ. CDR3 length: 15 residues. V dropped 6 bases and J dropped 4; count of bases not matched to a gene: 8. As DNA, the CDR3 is TGCGCCAGCACCTGGAGCGGGGGGGCTGCAGATACGCAGTATTTT. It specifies CASTWSGGAADTQYF.

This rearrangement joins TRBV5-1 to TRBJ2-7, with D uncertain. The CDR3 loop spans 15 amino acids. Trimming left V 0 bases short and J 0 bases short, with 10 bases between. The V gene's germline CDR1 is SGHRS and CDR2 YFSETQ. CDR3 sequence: CASSLVAGSSYEQYF. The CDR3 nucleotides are TGCGCCAGCAGCTTGGTCGCAGGTAGCTCCTACGAGCAGTACTTC.

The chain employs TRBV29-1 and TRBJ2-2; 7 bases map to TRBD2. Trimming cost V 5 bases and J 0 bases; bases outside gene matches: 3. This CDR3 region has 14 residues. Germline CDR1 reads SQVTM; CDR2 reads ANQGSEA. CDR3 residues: CSVRLAANTGELFF. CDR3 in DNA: TGCAGCGTTAGGCTAGCGGCGAACACCGGGGAGCTGTTTTTT.

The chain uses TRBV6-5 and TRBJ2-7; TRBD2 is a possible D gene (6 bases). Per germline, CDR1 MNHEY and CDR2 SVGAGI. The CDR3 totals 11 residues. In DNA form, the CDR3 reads TGTGCAAGGGACTTGACCTACGAGCAGTACTTC. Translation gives CARDLTYEQYF.

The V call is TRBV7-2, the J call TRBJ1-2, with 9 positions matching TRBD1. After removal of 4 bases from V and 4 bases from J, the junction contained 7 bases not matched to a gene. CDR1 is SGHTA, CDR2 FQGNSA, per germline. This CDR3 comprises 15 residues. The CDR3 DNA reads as TGTGCCAGCAGCTCCTACAGGGGGCGCGCCTATGGCTACACCTTC. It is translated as CASSSYRGRAYGYTF.

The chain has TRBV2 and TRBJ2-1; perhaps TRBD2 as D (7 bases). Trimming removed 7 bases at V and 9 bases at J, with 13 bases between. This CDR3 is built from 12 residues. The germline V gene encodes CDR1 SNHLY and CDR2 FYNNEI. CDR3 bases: TGTGCCAGCATGGGGGGGGCGGGTGAGCAGTTCTTC. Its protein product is CASMGGAGEQFF.

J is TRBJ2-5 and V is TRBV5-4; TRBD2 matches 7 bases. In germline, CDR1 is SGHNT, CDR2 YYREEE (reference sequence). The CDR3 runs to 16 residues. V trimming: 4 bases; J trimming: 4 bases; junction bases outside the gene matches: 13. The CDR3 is CASSAPGTTAPETQYF. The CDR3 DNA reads TGTGCCAGCAGCGCCCCCGGGACTACCGCGCCAGAGACCCAGTACTTC.

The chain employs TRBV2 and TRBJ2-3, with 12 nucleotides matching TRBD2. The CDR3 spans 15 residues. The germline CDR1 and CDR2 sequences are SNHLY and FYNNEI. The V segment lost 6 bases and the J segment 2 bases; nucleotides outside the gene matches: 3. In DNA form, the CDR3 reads TGTGCCAGCAGAGGACTAGCGGGGCTCACAGATACGCAGTATTTT. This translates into CASRGLAGLTDTQYF.

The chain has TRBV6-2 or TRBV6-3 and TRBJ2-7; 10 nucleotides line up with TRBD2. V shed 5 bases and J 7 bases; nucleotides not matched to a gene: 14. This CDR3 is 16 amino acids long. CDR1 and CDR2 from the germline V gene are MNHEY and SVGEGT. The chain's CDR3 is CASSPGAAGGPGEQYF. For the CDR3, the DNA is TGTGCCAGCAGTCCGGGGGCAGCGGGAGGGCCGGGAGAGCAGTACTTC.

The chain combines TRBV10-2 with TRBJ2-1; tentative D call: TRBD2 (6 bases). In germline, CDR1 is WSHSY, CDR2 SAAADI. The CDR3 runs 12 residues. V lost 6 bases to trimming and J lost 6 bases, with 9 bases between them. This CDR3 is CASSGTLNEQFF. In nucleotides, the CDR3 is TGCGCCAGCAGCGGGACTCTCAATGAGCAGTTCTTC.

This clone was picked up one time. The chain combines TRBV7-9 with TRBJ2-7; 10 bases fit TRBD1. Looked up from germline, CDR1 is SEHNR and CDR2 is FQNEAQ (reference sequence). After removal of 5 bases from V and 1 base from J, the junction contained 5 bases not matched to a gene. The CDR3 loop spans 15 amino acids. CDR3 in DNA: TGTGCCAGCAGCATGAGGACAGGGGGTTCCTACGAGCAGTACTTC. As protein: CASSMRTGGSYEQYF.

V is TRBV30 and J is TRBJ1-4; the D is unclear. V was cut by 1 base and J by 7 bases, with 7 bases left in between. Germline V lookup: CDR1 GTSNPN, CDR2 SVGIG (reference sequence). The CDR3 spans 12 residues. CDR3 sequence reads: CAWSATGEKLFF. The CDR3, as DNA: TGTGCCTGGAGTGCGACGGGTGAAAAACTGTTTTTT.